This entry concerns a single T cell receptor beta chain. The sample originates from a study of T cells in Graves' hyperthyroidism and ophthalmopathy. Disease lasting under 3 months, a NOSPECS grade of at least 4, and a Clinical Activity Score of at least 3 were features of the ophthalmopathy patients. RNA transcripts provided the source from which TCR beta CDR3 regions were amplified. Researchers ran a first-round RT-PCR on the TCR CDR3 using the HTBI primer set. TCRdb ran MiXCR on the multiplex PCR reads and lists one entry per CDR3 protein. In the table there are 300,000 to 500,000 distinct CDR3 sequences, over 13% of which are singletons. Looked up from germline, CDR1 is MGHRA and CDR2 is YSYEKL. The CDR3 runs to 14 residues. Trimming shortened V by 4 bases and J by 2 bases, and 11 bases separated the two germline ends.

The chain has TRBV4-1 and TRBJ2-5; no clear D. The sequence derives from a man over 45 with Graves' ophthalmopathy. The sequencing sample was made of blood. This CDR3 reads CASSPGLRQETQYF. The CDR3 nucleotides are TGCGCCAGCAGCCCGGGCCTTAGGCAAGAGACCCAGTACTTC.